Included here is one TCR beta chain sequence, with context. The sample comes from a study of CD8 T cells in Susac syndrome. Germline loops: CDR1 MRHNA, CDR2 SNTAGT. J gave up 2 bases and V 2 bases, and 1 base lay outside the gene matches. The CDR3 consists of 15 residues. RNA in amounts of roughly 0.5 to 1 ug was reverse transcribed with random hexamers. TCRdb re-called the immunoSEQ multiplex PCR reads with MiXCR, one entry per CDR3 protein. The sample holds tens of thousands of distinct CDR3 sequences, approximately 94% seen once. The chain recombines TRBV6-4 with TRBJ2-3; TRBD2 matches at 10 bases. The origin of this receptor is a human donor in good health. Sequenced: CD8+ T cells from PBMCs. The CDR3 coding sequence is TGTGCCAGCAGTGACAGCGGGGGGGCCACAGATACGCAGTATTTT. Translation gives CASSDSGGATDTQYF.